Below, 19 T cell receptor beta chains from the same sample are listed, as sequenced in a study of T cell responses to AZD1222 COVID-19 vaccine. Using immunoSEQ multiplex PCR, the repertoire was profiled, and TCRdb retains in-frame clones only, with some absent. The sample has 240,000 or so clones, 90% to 95% seen once. This sample comprised peripheral blood, obtained on day 0 of AZD1222 vaccination. The receptors were gathered from an adult in good health.

The V and J genes are TRBV19 and TRBJ2-7; 8 bases align to TRBD1. Trimming cost V 2 bases and J 6 bases; bases outside gene matches: 6. Germline CDR1 is LNHDA and CDR2 is SQIVND (reference sequence). The length of the CDR3 is 14 residues. Here the CDR3 DNA reads TGTGCCAGTAGTATAAACGGACAGGGCCCCGAGCAGTACTTC. Its translation is CASSINGQGPEQYF.

The chain carries TRBV7-2 and TRBJ1-1; D uncertain. The CDR3 has 13 amino acids. Germline lookup yields CDR1 SGHTA and CDR2 FQGNSA. The V and J ends lost 8 bases and 0 bases respectively, with 10 bases between them. In DNA form, the CDR3 reads TGTGCCAGCGGATATGGGATGAACACTGAAGCTTTCTTT. It codes for CASGYGMNTEAFF.

The chain recombines TRBV5-1 with TRBJ2-7, with D uncertain. CDR1 and CDR2 from the germline V gene are SGHRS and YFSETQ. The length of the CDR3 is 13 residues. Trimming took 4 bases from V and 3 from J, leaving 11 bases between them. CDR3 sequence: CASSPTSYYEQYF. The CDR3, as DNA: TGCGCCAGCAGCCCGACAAGTTACTACGAGCAGTACTTC.

This chain links TRBV24-1 with TRBJ2-1; TRBD1 is a possible D gene (5 bases). The CDR3 consists of 19 residues. The V end lost 4 bases, the J end lost 4 bases, and 25 bases lay between the germline ends. Germline-derived CDR1 and CDR2 are KGHDR and SFDVKD. CDR3 loop: CATSDHPLAGSPGYNEQFF. The CDR3 DNA follows: TGTGCCACCAGTGACCATCCCCTCGCAGGGTCCCCTGGGTACAATGAGCAGTTCTTC.

The V gene is TRBV9, the J gene TRBJ2-7, with 7 bases aligning to TRBD2. Trimming at V came to 4 bases and at J to 4 bases, leaving 5 bases not matched to a gene. Germline values: CDR1 SGDLS, CDR2 YYNGEE. This CDR3 is built from 13 residues. The DNA of the CDR3 is TGTGCCAGCAGCCGGGCCGGGGGGTACGAGCAGTACTTC. This codes for CASSRAGGYEQYF.

The chain combines TRBV7-2 with TRBJ2-3, with a tentative D call TRBD2 (6 bases). Germline CDR1 is SGHTA and CDR2 is FQGNSA. The V end lost 2 bases, the J end lost 5 bases, and 14 bases lay between the germline ends. There are 15 residues in the CDR3. The DNA for the CDR3 is TGTGCCAGCAGCTTACTAGCGCGAAGAGGAGATACGCAGTATTTT. It yields the protein CASSLLARRGDTQYF.

In the case of this clone: This sample includes further DNA sequences coding for the same CDR3. The chain is built from TRBV2 and TRBJ1-5; 9 bases match TRBD1. CDR1 is SNHLY and CDR2 is FYNNEI in the germline V gene. Trimming cost V 6 bases and J 7 bases; bases outside gene matches: 4. The CDR3 has 13 residues. CDR3 residues: CASRGQGGQPQHF. The CDR3 bases are TGTGCCAGCAGGGGACAGGGAGGACAGCCCCAGCATTTT.

The chain uses TRBV7-2 and TRBJ2-2; D is unresolved. The CDR3 has 13 amino acids. Germline V gene sequence: CDR1 SGHTA, CDR2 FQGNSA. V gave up 1 base and J gave up 9 bases, with 9 bases separating them. The CDR3 DNA reads as TGTGCCAGCAGCTTAGGTCAGGCTAGGGAGCTGTTTTTT. As protein: CASSLGQARELFF. The variable domain in full, with the rest retrieved from reference TRBV7-2 and TRBJ2-2, is GAGVSQSPSNKVTEKGKDVELRCDPISGHTALYWYRQSLGQGLEFLIYFQGNSAPDKSGLPSDRFSAERTGGSVSTLTIQRTQQEDSAVYLCASSLGQARELFFGEGSRLTVL.

The chain recombines TRBV7-9 with TRBJ2-3; 8 bases match TRBD1. CDR1 is SEHNR, CDR2 FQNEAQ, per germline (reference sequence). This CDR3 has 15 residues. Unmatched junction bases numbered 7, after V lost 5 bases and J lost 3 bases. The CDR3 DNA sequence: TGTGCCAGCAGCCTGAGACAGGGGAATACAGATACGCAGTATTTT. Amino acids: CASSLRQGNTDTQYF.

The chain couples TRBV5-4 to TRBJ1-6, with 7 bases aligning to TRBD1. The CDR3 has 18 residues. The junction had 13 bases not matched to a gene; V was cut back by 0 bases and J by 7 bases. CDR1 SGHNT and CDR2 YYREEE come from the germline V gene (reference sequence). The CDR3 DNA sequence: TGTGCCAGCAGCTTGGCCCAGGGGGGGGGCAGACTGAATTCACCCCTCCACTTT. Translating gives CASSLAQGGGRLNSPLHF.

The chain is built from TRBV2 and TRBJ2-7; TRBD1 matches 8 bases. Losses at the gene ends were 4 bases for V and 3 bases for J; bases not matched to a gene: 5. The CDR3 contains 14 residues. Germline-derived CDR1 and CDR2 are SNHLY and FYNNEI. Written as DNA, the CDR3 is TGTGCCAGCAGTGGTTACAGGGGGGACTACGAGCAGTACTTC. It specifies CASSGYRGDYEQYF.

V usage is TRBV7-9 and J usage is TRBJ1-5; D is undetermined. Germline V gene sequence: CDR1 SEHNR, CDR2 FQNEAQ (reference sequence). This CDR3 is built from 18 residues. Trimming left V 5 bases short and J 2 bases short, with 22 bases between. The CDR3 sequence is CASSLTTGFTGGNQPQHF. CDR3 sequence (DNA): TGTGCCAGCAGCCTTACCACCGGGTTCACTGGGGGCAATCAGCCCCAGCATTTT.

The chain uses TRBV28 and TRBJ1-4; D unclear. Between the trimmed V and J ends, which lost 6 bases and 7 bases, there was a span of 12 bases. This CDR3 is 13 amino acids long. CDR1 is MDHEN and CDR2 is SYDVKM in the germline V gene. The CDR3 bases are TGTGCCAGCAGAATCAGGCTAGGTGAAAAACTGTTTTTT. Protein product: CASRIRLGEKLFF.

The CDR3 DNA follows: TGTGCCAGCAGTTCACTAGTGAAGGGCCTCGAGCAGTACTTC. It specifies CASSSLVKGLEQYF. V is TRBV27 and J is TRBJ2-7; D is possibly TRBD2 (5 bases). V was cut by 4 bases and J by 6 bases, with 16 bases left in between. Germline V lookup: CDR1 MNHEY, CDR2 SMNVEV (reference sequence). The length of the CDR3 is 14 residues.

This chain uses TRBV5-6 with TRBJ1-1, with D unclear. V was trimmed by 0 bases and J by 1 base, leaving 7 bases between them. The CDR3 length is 14 residues. CDR1 and CDR2 from the germline V gene are SGHDT and YYEEEE. The CDR3 DNA reads as TGTGCCAGCAGCTTGGAGGCAGGGAACACTGAAGCTTTCTTT. Its translation: CASSLEAGNTEAFF.

The chain carries TRBV5-4 and TRBJ2-2, with 7 nucleotides matching TRBD1. The germline CDR1 and CDR2 sequences are SGHNT and YYREEE (reference sequence). CDR3 length: 13 residues. The J segment lost 5 bases and the V segment lost 6 bases, leaving 4 bases of the junction unmatched. DNA for the CDR3: TGTGCCAGCAACGGACAGGATACCGGGGAGCTGTTTTTT. This sequence encodes CASNGQDTGELFF.

This clone was picked up one time. J is TRBJ2-2 and V is TRBV7-8; D not resolved. In germline, CDR1 is SGHVS, CDR2 FQNEAQ. Trimming took off 1 base at V and 4 bases at J, with 13 bases between the two ends. CDR3 length equals 16 residues. CDR3 DNA: TGTGCCAGCAGCTTAGTAAGGGTGAATCCCACCGGGGAGCTGTTTTTT. Amino acids: CASSLVRVNPTGELFF.

The chain employs TRBV27 and TRBJ1-4; D is perhaps TRBD1 (5 bases). The CDR3 loop spans 14 amino acids. CDR1 and CDR2 from the germline V gene are MNHEY and SMNVEV (reference sequence). The V end lost 8 bases, the J end lost 3 bases, and 13 bases lay between the germline ends. The CDR3 region is CASAAGRANEKLFF. The CDR3 DNA reads TGTGCCAGCGCCGCGGGCAGGGCTAATGAAAAACTGTTTTTT. Supplemented by reference TRBV27 and TRBJ1-4, the full variable domain reads EAQVTQNPRYLITVTGKKLTVTCSQNMNHEYMSWYRQDPGLGLRQIYYSMNVEVTDKGDVPEGYKVSRKEKRNFPLILESPSPNQTSLYFCASAAGRANEKLFFGSGTQLSVL.

V and J are TRBV21-1 and TRBJ2-3; TRBD2, the D gene given by the table, was not confirmed from the DNA. TRBV21-1 is deemed a pseudogene. This CDR3 is 19 amino acids long. CDR3 loop: CASSKDGGGPLRGPDTQYF. The DNA of the CDR3 is TGTGCCAGCAGCAAAGACGGGGGAGGGCCTTTGCGCGGACCCGATACGCAGTATTTT.